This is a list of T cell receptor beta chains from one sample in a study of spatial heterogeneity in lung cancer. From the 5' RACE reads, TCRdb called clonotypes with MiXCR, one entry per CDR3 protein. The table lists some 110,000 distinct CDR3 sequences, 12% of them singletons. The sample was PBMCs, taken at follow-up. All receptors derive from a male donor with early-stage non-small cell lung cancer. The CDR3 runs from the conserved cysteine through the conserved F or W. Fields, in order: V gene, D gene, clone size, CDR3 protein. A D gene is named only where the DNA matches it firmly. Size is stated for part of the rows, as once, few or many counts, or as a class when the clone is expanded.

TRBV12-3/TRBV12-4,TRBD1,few,CASSLRGQLRQYF
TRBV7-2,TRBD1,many,CASSFAGTGGPYSNQPQHF
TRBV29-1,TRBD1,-,CSVELWTGKETQYF
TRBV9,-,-,CASSVQGESGTQYF
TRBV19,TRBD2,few,CASSIVSSGGQTQYF
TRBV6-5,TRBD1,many,CASSRIRTGGSYEQYF
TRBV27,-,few,CASSPRQANEAFF
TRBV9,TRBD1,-,CASSVEGDRDQPQHF
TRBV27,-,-,CASRLYAFGGLSQPQHF
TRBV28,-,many,CASSLTAGQDIQYF
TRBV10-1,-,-,CASSEAGTSYNEQFF
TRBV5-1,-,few,CASSWRQSNTGELFF
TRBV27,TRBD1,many,CASSLKGQVAIQYF
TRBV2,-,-,CASSFTTVREGQPQHF
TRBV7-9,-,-,CASSSSQDIQETQYF
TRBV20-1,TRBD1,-,CSARPPPGQGASGANVLTF